Shown below are 19 T cell receptor beta chains from a single sample sequenced in a study of blood T cell repertoires in COVID-19. TCRdb keeps only in-frame clones here, not all; method: immunoSEQ multiplex PCR. The sample contains approximately 440,000 clones, around 88% of which appear only once. The sequencing sample was made of peripheral blood. The receptors originated from a woman aged 50 to 60 with COVID-19, enrolled during active disease.

This clone has a count of ten or more. The J gene is TRBJ2-7, the V gene TRBV11-1; possible D gene TRBD2, 5 bases. Germline CDR1 SGHAT, CDR2 FQDESV (reference sequence). The CDR3 is 12 amino acids. Trimming removed 0 bases from V and 6 bases from J, with 6 bases in between. The CDR3 sequence: CASSLARVEQYF. The CDR3 bases are TGTGCCAGCAGCTTAGCGAGGGTCGAGCAGTACTTC.

The chain recombines TRBV27 with TRBJ2-2; 8 nucleotides match TRBD2. This CDR3 has 15 amino acids. CDR1 and CDR2 (germline): MNHEY, SMNVEV (reference sequence). V trimming: 4 bases; J trimming: 7 bases; junction bases outside the gene matches: 8. The CDR3 DNA sequence: TGTGCCAGCAGTTCCCAGCGGGGGTCGGGCGGGGAGCTGTTTTTT. Encoded protein: CASSSQRGSGGELFF.

The chain uses TRBV19 and TRBJ2-4, with a tentative D call TRBD1 (6 bases). With 6 bases removed from V and 0 bases from J, the gap between germline ends came to 12 bases. The germline CDR1 and CDR2 sequences are LNHDA and SQIVND (reference sequence). The CDR3 sequence is 15 residues long. The CDR3 loop is CASSGDTLAKNIQYF. In DNA, the CDR3 is TGTGCCAGTAGCGGGGACACCCTAGCCAAAAACATTCAGTACTTC.

The chain links TRBV5-1 to TRBJ2-7, with 11 bases lining up with TRBD2. This CDR3 is built from 16 residues. From germline, CDR1 is SGHRS and CDR2 YFSETQ. The V segment lost 0 bases and the J segment 4 bases; nucleotides outside the gene matches: 6. The CDR3 DNA reads TGCGCCAGCAGCTTGGCCGCGACTAGCGGGGTTTACGAGCAGTACTTC. The encoded protein is CASSLAATSGVYEQYF.

The V call is TRBV5-1, the J call TRBJ1-3; 8 nucleotides line up with TRBD1. V lost 8 bases, J lost 4 bases, and 2 bases stayed unmatched. The CDR3 extends over 12 amino acids. The germline gives CDR1 SGHRS, CDR2 YFSETQ. This chain's CDR3 is CARDRAGNTIYF. In nucleotides, the CDR3 is TGCGCCAGGGACAGGGCGGGAAACACCATATATTTT.

This clone is a singleton in its sample. CDR3 region: CASSVPLAGAADTQYF. The CDR3 DNA follows: TGTGCCAGCAGCGTACCACTAGCGGGGGCGGCAGATACGCAGTATTTT. The chain joins TRBV9 to TRBJ2-3; 11 bases are a match to TRBD2. The CDR3 consists of 16 residues. V shed 1 base, J shed 4 bases, and the junction held 5 bases outside the gene matches. Germline CDR1 is SGDLS and CDR2 is YYNGEE.

This sequence joins TRBV6-5 and TRBJ1-1, with D unresolved. The CDR3 totals 13 residues. CDR1 and CDR2 (germline): MNHEY, SVGAGI. Trimming removed 5 bases from V and 1 base from J, with 8 bases in between. This CDR3 reads CASSTEPNTEAFF. The CDR3 DNA follows: TGTGCCAGCAGTACAGAGCCGAACACTGAAGCTTTCTTT.

CDR3 sequence (DNA): TGTGCCAGCTCACCGCCTGTGCGGGGCCCTGGAAACACCATATATTTT. Its protein is CASSPPVRGPGNTIYF. The V call is TRBV18, the J call TRBJ1-3; tentatively, D is TRBD1 (5 bases). The V end was cut by 3 bases, the J end by 2 bases, with 14 bases between. In germline, CDR1 is KGHSH, CDR2 LQKENI. The CDR3 totals 16 residues.

The chain combines TRBV6-6 with TRBJ1-2; possible D gene TRBD1, 6 bases. In germline, CDR1 is MNHNY, CDR2 SVGAGI (reference sequence). V lost 2 bases and J lost 4, with 17 bases in between. The CDR3 extends over 16 amino acids. CDR3 loop: CASSYPERTESYGYTF. The CDR3 nucleotides read TGTGCCAGCAGTTACCCTGAGAGGACAGAATCCTATGGCTACACCTTC.

J is TRBJ1-6 and V is TRBV11-1, with D possibly TRBD1 on 5 matching bases. The V end lost 2 bases, the J end lost 6 bases, and 11 bases lay between the germline ends. The CDR3 sequence is 15 residues long. Germline loops: CDR1 SGHAT, CDR2 FQDESV (reference sequence). CDR3 DNA sequence: TGTGCCAGCAGCTTAACTCGGAGGGGTAATTCACCCCTCCACTTT. Encoded protein: CASSLTRRGNSPLHF.

This chain links TRBV30 with TRBJ1-2; 7 bases match TRBD1. This CDR3 spans 11 amino acids. From germline, CDR1 is GTSNPN and CDR2 SVGIG (reference sequence). J gave up 5 bases and V 7 bases, and 4 bases lay outside the gene matches. The CDR3 protein is CASSGQYGYTF. CDR3 DNA sequence: TGTGCCTCCTCGGGACAGTATGGCTACACCTTC.

The chain uses TRBV6-5 and TRBJ1-6, with 7 bases fitting TRBD1. The CDR3 runs 15 residues. Germline V lookup: CDR1 MNHEY, CDR2 SVGAGI. V gave up 7 bases and J gave up 10 bases; unmatched junction bases: 13. CDR3 DNA: TGTGCCAGCAAGGACAGGCCAATGGGATACTCACCCCTCCACTTT. Translating it yields CASKDRPMGYSPLHF.

Comment on this clone: The sample holds other DNA sequences that translate to the same CDR3. The rearrangement uses TRBV18 and TRBJ2-7; the D is unclear. V was clipped by 5 bases and J by 0 bases, with 5 bases between them. This CDR3 contains 12 residues. Per germline, CDR1 KGHSH and CDR2 LQKENI. The CDR3 nucleotides read TGTGCCAGCTCATCCAGCTCCTACGAGCAGTACTTC. The encoded protein is CASSSSSYEQYF.

The chain has TRBV9 and TRBJ1-2; 9 nucleotides align to TRBD1. The V segment lost 3 bases and the J segment 6 bases; nucleotides outside the gene matches: 6. The germline V gene encodes CDR1 SGDLS and CDR2 YYNGEE. The CDR3 loop spans 14 amino acids. The CDR3 sequence: CASSGLGTGHGYTF. The CDR3 DNA reads as TGTGCCAGCAGCGGGTTGGGGACAGGGCATGGCTACACCTTC.

The chain recombines TRBV24-1 with TRBJ2-1; 10 bases agree with TRBD2. CDR1 is KGHDR and CDR2 is SFDVKD in the germline V gene. Unmatched junction bases numbered 10, after V lost 3 bases and J lost 9 bases. This CDR3 has 16 amino acids. CDR3 DNA sequence: TGTGCCACCAGTGATCCCGGGAGAGCGGGGGGGGGTGAGCAGTTCTTC. This sequence encodes CATSDPGRAGGGEQFF.

This chain connects TRBV7-9 to TRBJ1-2; 11 bases agree with TRBD1. J was trimmed by 7 bases and V by 5 bases; bases with no gene match: 9. The CDR3 totals 15 residues. In germline, CDR1 is SEHNR, CDR2 FQNEAQ (reference sequence). DNA for the CDR3: TGTGCCAGCAGCCAAGGGACAGGGGGAAAGGGTGGCTACACCTTC. This codes for CASSQGTGGKGGYTF.

This clone was detected only once. The J gene is TRBJ2-2, the V gene TRBV4-1, with 9 bases identical to TRBD2. The CDR3 is made up of 17 amino acids. V gave up 3 bases and J gave up 7 bases; unmatched junction bases: 12. CDR1 is MGHRA, CDR2 YSYEKL, per germline. CDR3 in DNA: TGCGCCAGCAGCCAGCGGCGCGGGGGGGCCACGGACGGGGAGCTGTTTTTT. Translated: CASSQRRGGATDGELFF.

The chain carries TRBV5-1 and TRBJ2-3; weak D call: TRBD2 (6 bases). Germline CDR1 reads SGHRS; CDR2 reads YFSETQ. Trimming stripped 7 bases from V and 2 bases from J, with 11 bases between. The CDR3 loop spans 13 amino acids. The CDR3 sequence is CASSAGSTDTQYF. Here the CDR3 DNA reads TGCGCCAGCTCAGCGGGTTCCACAGATACGCAGTATTTT. Together with reference TRBV5-1 and TRBJ2-3, the CDR3 gives the full variable domain: KAGVTQTPRYLIKTRGQQVTLSCSPISGHRSVSWYQQTPGQGLQFLFEYFSETQRNKGNFPGRFSGRQFSNSRSEMNVSTLELGDSALYLCASSAGSTDTQYFGPGTRLTVL.

The chain is built from TRBV12-5 and TRBJ1-5, with a tentative D call TRBD1 (5 bases). CDR3 length: 17 residues. Germline V gene sequence: CDR1 LGHNT, CDR2 FRNRAP. Deletions cut 5 bases from V and 0 bases from J, with 17 bases between. The CDR3 sequence is CASGPWTTGYSNQPQHF. CDR3 in DNA: TGTGCTAGTGGTCCCTGGACAACTGGATATAGCAATCAGCCCCAGCATTTT.